The 21 T cell receptor beta chains below were found in one sample sequenced in a study of cytomegalovirus exposure and HLA in healthy donors. The study ran its PCR with 60 Vbeta and 13 Jbeta primers. Data came from immunoSEQ multiplex PCR; TCRdb stores just in-frame clones and leaves some out. The sample has over 150,000 clones; about four fifths are singletons. The sample consisted of PBMCs. All receptors come from a male donor in good health and CMV-seronegative.

The chain links TRBV11-3 to TRBJ2-3, with 16 bases fitting TRBD2. CDR1 SGHNT and CDR2 YENEEA come from the germline V gene. CDR3 length equals 16 residues. The J segment lost 4 bases and the V segment lost 4 bases, leaving 2 bases of the junction unmatched. The CDR3 here is CASSWGLAGGSDTQYF. CDR3 nucleotide sequence: TGTGCCAGCAGCTGGGGACTAGCGGGAGGGTCAGATACGCAGTATTTT.

The rearrangement links TRBV30 to TRBJ2-1, with D perhaps TRBD2 (5 bases). The ends were cut back, 0 bases at V and 12 bases at J, with 18 bases in the middle. The V gene's germline CDR1 is GTSNPN and CDR2 SVGIG (reference sequence). This CDR3 has 14 residues. CDR3 amino acids: CAWSVREWTSRQFF. In DNA, the CDR3 is TGTGCCTGGAGTGTACGCGAGTGGACTTCGCGGCAGTTCTTC.

V gene TRBV19 combines with J gene TRBJ2-7; D is perhaps TRBD1 (6 bases). Trimming removed 0 bases from V and 1 base from J, with 19 bases in between. Germline V gene data show CDR1 as LNHDA and CDR2 as SQIVND (reference sequence). CDR3 length: 18 residues. The DNA of the CDR3 is TGTGCCAGTAGTATAGATCTCGCAGGGGACGACTTTTCCTACGAGCAGTACTTC. Residues: CASSIDLAGDDFSYEQYF.

About this clone itself: Mismatch with germline at one junction end may stem from a read error. DNA for the CDR3: TGTTCCAGCAGCTTAGGAGGTTCGGTCGGCAATCAGCCCCAGCATTTT. Translating it yields CSSSLGGSVGNQPQHF. This chain uses TRBV7-9 with TRBJ1-5; D ambiguous. The germline gives CDR1 SEHNR, CDR2 FQNEAQ (reference sequence). The length of the CDR3 is 16 residues.

In regard to this clone: Sequence at one end of the junction differs from germline and may be a read error. This chain uses TRBV5-1 with TRBJ2-7, with D possibly TRBD2 on 6 matching bases. Germline V gene lookup returns CDR1 SGHRS and CDR2 YFSETQ. The CDR3 spans 16 residues. CDR3 sequence reads: CASGLAWGEIHYEQYF. The CDR3 region has the DNA TGCGCCAGCGGCTTGGCCTGGGGGGAAATCCACTACGAGCAGTACTTC. The full variable domain, completed using reference TRBV5-1 and TRBJ2-7, is KAGVTQTPRYLIKTRGQQVTLSCSPISGHRSVSWYQQTPGQGLQFLFEYFSETQRNKGNFPGRFSGRQFSNSRSEMNVSTLELGDSALYLCASGLAWGEIHYEQYFGPGTRLTVT.

The chain links TRBV5-4 to TRBJ2-7; TRBD1 might be the D (5 bases). CDR3 size: 15 residues. V lost 3 bases and J 3 bases, leaving 16 bases between the germline ends. Germline V gene lookup returns CDR1 SGHNT and CDR2 YYREEE (reference sequence). The chain's CDR3 is CASSWGRGEFYEQYF. CDR3 in DNA: TGTGCCAGCAGCTGGGGTAGGGGTGAGTTCTACGAGCAGTACTTC.

The chain carries TRBV5-4 and TRBJ1-1, with TRBD1 as a possible D gene (5 bases). This CDR3 has 14 residues. V was pared by 4 bases and J by 6 bases, with 16 bases between. Germline values: CDR1 SGHNT, CDR2 YYREEE (reference sequence). CDR3 region: CASSQGWAGSEAFF. The CDR3 nucleotides read TGTGCCAGCAGCCAGGGTTGGGCAGGGTCTGAAGCTTTCTTT. The full variable domain, rest sourced from reference TRBV5-4 and TRBJ1-1, is ETGVTQSPTHLIKTRGQQVTLRCSSQSGHNTVSWYQQALGQGPQFIFQYYREEENGRGNFPPRFSGLQFPNYSSELNVNALELDDSALYLCASSQGWAGSEAFFGQGTRLTVV.

J is TRBJ2-1 and V is TRBV7-3; 8 bases fit TRBD2. Germline CDR1 reads SGHTA; CDR2 reads FQGTGA. Trimming removed 5 bases from V and 15 bases from J; junction bases left unmatched: 9. The CDR3 sequence is 12 residues long. DNA of the CDR3: TGTGCCAGCAGCCCGCCGGGACTAGGGCTGTTCTTC. This translates into CASSPPGLGLFF.

The table lists this clone with a few counts. The junction and the germline gene differ at one end; a read error may be behind it. The CDR3 region is CSSSSAMEQYF. DNA of the CDR3: TGTTCCAGCAGCTCCGCTATGGAGCAGTACTTC. V gene TRBV7-9 combines with J gene TRBJ2-7; D not resolved. The CDR3 length is 11 residues. Per germline, CDR1 SEHNR and CDR2 FQNEAQ (reference sequence).

The chain carries TRBV19 and TRBJ2-3; possible D gene TRBD2, 5 bases. The CDR3 totals 13 residues. CDR1 and CDR2 from the germline V gene are LNHDA and SQIVND (reference sequence). The V end lost 4 bases, the J end lost 3 bases, and 8 bases lay between the germline ends. The CDR3 coding sequence is TGTGCCAGTAGTAATCGGGGTACAGATACGCAGTATTTT. Translating gives CASSNRGTDTQYF.

The gene calls are TRBV5-4 and TRBJ2-3; 8 bases align to TRBD2. Trimming at V came to 1 base and at J to 2 bases, leaving 3 bases not matched to a gene. Germline assignment: CDR1 SGHNT and CDR2 YYREEE (reference sequence). The length of the CDR3 is 15 residues. This CDR3 is CASSLIAGHTDTQYF. Here the CDR3 DNA reads TGTGCCAGCAGCTTGATAGCGGGGCACACAGATACGCAGTATTTT. The full variable domain, completed using reference TRBV5-4 and TRBJ2-3, is ETGVTQSPTHLIKTRGQQVTLRCSSQSGHNTVSWYQQALGQGPQFIFQYYREEENGRGNFPPRFSGLQFPNYSSELNVNALELDDSALYLCASSLIAGHTDTQYFGPGTRLTVL.

CDR3 sequence (DNA): TGTGCCAGCAGTTCCAGGGGAGTAGATACGCAGTATTTT. This encodes CASSSRGVDTQYF. The chain combines TRBV7-6 with TRBJ2-3; possible D gene TRBD1, 6 bases. Germline values: CDR1 SGHVS, CDR2 FNYEAQ. CDR3 size: 13 residues. V was shortened by 6 bases and J by 5 bases, with 12 bases between the two germline ends.

This clone appeared a few times. The rearrangement uses TRBV27 and TRBJ2-2, with 9 nucleotides matching TRBD1. Germline-derived CDR1 and CDR2 are MNHEY and SMNVEV (reference sequence). V lost 6 bases to trimming and J lost 6 bases; unmatched junction nucleotides: 5. The CDR3 sequence is 14 residues long. The CDR3 here is CASSPGQGSGELFF. For the CDR3, the DNA is TGTGCCAGCAGCCCGGGACAGGGATCCGGGGAGCTGTTTTTT.

This clone turned up a few times. The CDR3 coding sequence is TGTGCCAGCAGCGAGGCAGGGTTTGGGGCCAACGTCCTGACTTTC. It encodes CASSEAGFGANVLTF. The chain is built from TRBV2 and TRBJ2-6, with D possibly matching TRBD1 (5 bases). Trimming took off 6 bases at V and 3 bases at J, with 12 bases between the two ends. Germline V gene data show CDR1 as SNHLY and CDR2 as FYNNEI. The CDR3 runs 15 residues.

The chain joins TRBV29-1 to TRBJ2-1, with D uncertain. The germline V gene has CDR1 SQVTM and CDR2 ANQGSEA. The CDR3 has 15 amino acids. Trimming removed 3 bases at V and 0 bases at J, with 12 bases between. The DNA for the CDR3 is TGCAGCGTTGAGTTACGGTACAGCTCCTACAATGAGCAGTTCTTC. Translated: CSVELRYSSYNEQFF.

J is TRBJ2-1 and V is TRBV30; D remains ambiguous. Per the germline V gene, CDR1 is GTSNPN and CDR2 is SVGIG (reference sequence). The CDR3 consists of 12 residues. The V end was cut by 3 bases, the J end by 6 bases, with 9 bases between. The CDR3 here is CAWRGGTNEQFF. CDR3 nucleotides: TGTGCCTGGAGAGGCGGTACCAATGAGCAGTTCTTC.

This clone has only a few counts. The chain links TRBV11-2 to TRBJ1-1; tentative D call: TRBD1 (5 bases). V dropped 6 bases and J dropped 0 bases, with 8 bases sitting between them. The CDR3 runs to 13 residues. Per germline, CDR1 SGHAT and CDR2 FQNNGV. The DNA of the CDR3 is TGTGCCAGCAGGAAAGGGGTGAACACTGAAGCTTTCTTT. This codes for CASRKGVNTEAFF.

J is TRBJ2-1 and V is TRBV4-3, with 8 bases lining up with TRBD2. CDR3 length: 14 amino acids. CDR1 and CDR2 (germline): LGHNA, YSLEER. The ends lost 4 bases at V and 7 bases at J; junction bases unmatched: 6. The CDR3 sequence: CASSRREGWNEQFF. In DNA, the CDR3 is TGCGCCAGCAGCCGACGGGAGGGCTGGAATGAGCAGTTCTTC.

This chain connects TRBV5-1 to TRBJ2-7; tentative D call: TRBD2 (5 bases). The CDR3 loop spans 16 amino acids. The V gene lost 2 bases and the J gene lost 0 bases, with 15 bases spanning the gap. Germline V gene lookup returns CDR1 SGHRS and CDR2 YFSETQ. CDR3 region: CASSFYGLQSSYEQYF. The CDR3 bases are TGCGCCAGCAGCTTTTACGGACTTCAGAGCTCCTACGAGCAGTACTTC. Looking up the rest from reference TRBV5-1 and TRBJ2-7 gives the full variable domain: KAGVTQTPRYLIKTRGQQVTLSCSPISGHRSVSWYQQTPGQGLQFLFEYFSETQRNKGNFPGRFSGRQFSNSRSEMNVSTLELGDSALYLCASSFYGLQSSYEQYFGPGTRLTVT.

V gene TRBV5-1 combines with J gene TRBJ2-7, with D tentatively TRBD1 (5 bases). The CDR3 runs 15 residues. Per germline, CDR1 SGHRS and CDR2 YFSETQ. Trimming removed 2 bases from V and 0 bases from J, with 12 bases in between. The CDR3 DNA is TGCGCCAGCAGCTTTGGGGCAGATGGCTCCTACGAGCAGTACTTC. Its protein is CASSFGADGSYEQYF.

The table lists this clone with a few counts. This chain uses TRBV27 with TRBJ2-5; no firm D call. This CDR3 is 13 amino acids long. CDR1 is MNHEY and CDR2 is SMNVEV in the germline V gene (reference sequence). The V and J ends lost 2 bases and 4 bases respectively, with 8 bases between them. CDR3 sequence (DNA): TGTGCCAGCAGTTTAGGTCCGGGAGAGACCCAGTACTTC. It is translated as CASSLGPGETQYF.